A selection of T cell receptor beta chains follows, all from one sample in a study of cytomegalovirus exposure and HLA in healthy donors. The repertoire was sequenced with immunoSEQ multiplex PCR; TCRdb's copy has only in-frame clones and lacks some. The sample has approximately 88,000 clones; 76% are singletons. Material for sequencing was PBMCs. The receptors were sampled from a young man in good health and CMV-seropositive. The CDR3 runs from the conserved cysteine through the conserved F or W. A D gene is named only where the DNA matches it firmly. Clone size is stated in some rows and not others, as once, few, many or a class when expanded.

NA	TRBJ1-5	TRBV19	TRBD1	CASSTGGTGKPQHF	TGTGCCAGTAGCACCGGGGGGACAGGGAAGCCCCAGCATTTT
NA	TRBJ1-1	TRBV6-5	TRBD1	CASSPHRGEGTEAFF	TGTGCCAGCAGTCCCCACAGGGGTGAAGGCACTGAAGCTTTCTTT
NA	TRBJ2-5	TRBV5-1	TRBD1	CASSLGAGQGFQETQYF	TGCGCCAGCAGCTTAGGTGCCGGACAGGGGTTTCAAGAGACCCAGTACTTC
NA	TRBJ1-5	TRBV15	NA	CATNPDSLGNQPQHF	TGTGCCACCAACCCGGACAGCTTGGGCAATCAGCCCCAGCATTTT
NA	TRBJ2-5	TRBV6-6	TRBD2	CASSVRLAGVLETQYF	TGTGCCAGCAGTGTAAGACTAGCGGGTGTGTTAGAGACCCAGTACTTC
NA	TRBJ2-3	TRBV7-2	TRBD2	CASSSGLATDTQYF	TGTGCCAGCAGCTCGGGACTAGCGACCGATACGCAGTATTTT
once	TRBJ2-5	TRBV5-1	NA	CASSRSGHQETQYF	TGCGCCAGCAGCCGAAGCGGGCACCAAGAGACCCAGTACTTC
NA	TRBJ2-2	TRBV5-1	TRBD1	CASSLWDRGPITGELFF	TGCGCCAGCAGCCTATGGGACAGGGGGCCCATCACCGGGGAGCTGTTTTTT
few	TRBJ2-2	TRBV19	TRBD2	CASSWPSGRISGELFF	TGTGCCAGTAGTTGGCCTAGCGGGAGAATTAGCGGGGAGCTGTTTTTT
NA	TRBJ2-3	TRBV27	NA	CASSSLLSTDTQYF	TGTGCCAGCAGTTCCCTTCTAAGCACAGATACGCAGTATTTT
once	TRBJ2-3	TRBV2	NA	CASRTQALSTDTQYF	TGTGCCAGCCGAACCCAGGCTCTTAGCACAGATACGCAGTATTTT
NA	TRBJ1-1	TRBV5-4	NA	CAMGGLNTEAFF	TGTGCCATGGGCGGGTTGAACACTGAAGCTTTCTTT
NA	TRBJ1-2	TRBV28	NA	CASSGTKNYGYTF	TGTGCCAGCAGCGGCACTAAAAACTATGGCTACACCTTC
NA	TRBJ2-2	TRBV7-6	TRBD2	CASSLSGGNTGELFF	TGTGCCAGCAGCTTAAGCGGGGGGAACACCGGGGAGCTGTTTTTT
NA	TRBJ2-7	TRBV27	TRBD1	CASRRQGLDYEQYF	TGTGCCAGCAGAAGACAGGGGTTGGACTACGAGCAGTACTTC
NA	TRBJ2-1	TRBV4-1	TRBD2	CASSPGGERSYNEQFF	TGCGCCAGCAGCCCGGGGGGTGAGCGGTCCTACAATGAGCAGTTCTTC
NA	TRBJ1-3	TRBV5-4	NA	CASSFGGRVGNTIYF	TGTGCCAGCAGCTTCGGAGGGAGGGTTGGAAACACCATATATTTT
NA	TRBJ2-5	TRBV5-6	NA	CASSSLSRLGGIKETQYF	TGTGCCAGCAGCTCCCTTTCTAGACTAGGAGGGATAAAGGAGACCCAGTACTTC
NA	TRBJ2-3	TRBV9	TRBD1	CASSVEGTGILDTQYF	TGTGCCAGCAGCGTAGAGGGGACAGGCATTCTAGATACGCAGTATTTT
NA	TRBJ1-1	TRBV4-1	NA	CASSPGERLMTEAFF	TGCGCCAGCAGCCCTGGGGAGAGGCTTATGACTGAAGCTTTCTTT
NA	TRBJ2-7	TRBV25-1	NA	CASSEGGAYEQYF	TGTGCCAGCAGTGAAGGAGGGGCCTACGAGCAGTACTTC
few	TRBJ1-1	TRBV18	NA	CASSVNGNTEAFF	TGTGCCAGCTCAGTCAACGGGAACACTGAAGCTTTCTTT
NA	TRBJ2-3	TRBV29-1	NA	CSVGGMTDTQYF	TGCAGCGTTGGAGGCATGACAGATACGCAGTATTTT
NA	TRBJ1-4	TRBV5-6	NA	CASRSLGGGNEKLFF	TGTGCCAGCAGAAGCTTGGGAGGAGGTAATGAAAAACTGTTTTTT
NA	TRBJ1-4	TRBV5-1	NA	CASSPEVTVFRETKKLFF	TGCGCCAGCAGTCCCGAGGTTACCGTGTTCAGGGAAACGAAAAAACTGTTTTTT
NA	TRBJ1-5	TRBV7-2	TRBD1	CASSLGGGQGNQPQHF	TGTGCCAGCAGCTTAGGAGGGGGACAGGGCAATCAGCCCCAGCATTTT
NA	TRBJ2-5	TRBV2	TRBD1	CASKTGAQGPQYF	TGTGCCAGCAAGACAGGGGCCCAAGGACCCCAGTACTTC
NA	TRBJ1-2	TRBV4-3	TRBD1	CASSQAGRGHGYTF	TGCGCCAGCAGCCAAGCAGGCAGGGGGCATGGCTACACCTTC
once	TRBJ2-5	TRBV28	NA	CASTGLSVETQYF	TGTGCCAGCACAGGCCTGTCGGTGGAGACCCAGTACTTC
NA	TRBJ2-5	TRBV4-1	TRBD2	CASSLPGLAGGKTQYF	TGCGCCAGCAGCCTCCCAGGACTAGCGGGGGGAAAGACCCAGTACTTC
NA	TRBJ2-2	TRBV19	TRBD2	CASSIDRGGNTGELFF	TGTGCCAGTAGTATAGATCGGGGGGGGAACACCGGGGAGCTGTTTTTT
NA	TRBJ1-2	TRBV6-6	TRBD1	CASSPGTGNYGYTF	TGTGCCAGCAGCCCTGGGACAGGGAACTATGGCTACACCTTC
NA	TRBJ2-3	TRBV5-6	NA	CASSSSLAAYTQYF	TGTGCCAGCAGCTCTTCCTTAGCGGCTTATACGCAGTATTTT
NA	TRBJ2-7	TRBV18	NA	CASSPPIGTGAYEQYF	TGTGCCAGCTCGCCGCCCATAGGGACGGGGGCCTACGAGCAGTACTTC
NA	TRBJ1-4	TRBV10-3	TRBD1	CAIRQGASEKLFF	TGTGCCATCAGACAGGGGGCAAGTGAAAAACTGTTTTTT
NA	TRBJ2-1	TRBV7-2	NA	CASSPTADPYNEQFF	TGTGCCAGCAGCCCAACCGCAGATCCTTACAATGAGCAGTTCTTC
NA	TRBJ2-6	TRBV2	NA	CASVREGANVLTF	TGTGCCAGCGTTCGCGAAGGGGCCAACGTCCTGACTTTC
NA	TRBJ1-1	TRBV9	NA	CASSVTQLNTEAFF	TGTGCCAGCAGCGTAACACAGCTGAACACTGAAGCTTTCTTT
few	TRBJ2-5	TRBV5-1	TRBD2	CASSLVLAGGIKTQYF	TGCGCCAGCAGCTTGGTACTAGCGGGGGGGATAAAGACCCAGTACTTC
NA	TRBJ1-2	TRBV7-2	NA	CASSLGPNYGYTF	TGTGCCAGCAGCCTGGGCCCTAACTATGGCTACACCTTC
NA	TRBJ2-1	TRBV7-2	TRBD2	CASSISSGTSGYNEQFF	TGTGCCAGCAGCATCTCTTCCGGGACTAGCGGCTACAATGAGCAGTTCTTC
few	TRBJ2-1	TRBV5-6	NA	CASSFAESSYNEQFF	TGTGCCAGCAGCTTTGCGGAAAGCTCCTACAATGAGCAGTTCTTC
NA	TRBJ2-2	TRBV9	NA	CASSVGGANTGELFF	TGTGCCAGCAGCGTAGGGGGGGCGAACACCGGGGAGCTGTTTTTT
NA	TRBJ1-4	TRBV6-6	NA	CASSIQGSEKLFF	TGTGCCAGCAGTATCCAGGGGTCTGAAAAACTGTTTTTT
NA	TRBJ2-5	TRBV4-3	NA	CASSLQTGQNVEAQYF	TGCGCCAGCAGCCTCCAGACCGGGCAAAACGTGGAGGCCCAGTACTTC